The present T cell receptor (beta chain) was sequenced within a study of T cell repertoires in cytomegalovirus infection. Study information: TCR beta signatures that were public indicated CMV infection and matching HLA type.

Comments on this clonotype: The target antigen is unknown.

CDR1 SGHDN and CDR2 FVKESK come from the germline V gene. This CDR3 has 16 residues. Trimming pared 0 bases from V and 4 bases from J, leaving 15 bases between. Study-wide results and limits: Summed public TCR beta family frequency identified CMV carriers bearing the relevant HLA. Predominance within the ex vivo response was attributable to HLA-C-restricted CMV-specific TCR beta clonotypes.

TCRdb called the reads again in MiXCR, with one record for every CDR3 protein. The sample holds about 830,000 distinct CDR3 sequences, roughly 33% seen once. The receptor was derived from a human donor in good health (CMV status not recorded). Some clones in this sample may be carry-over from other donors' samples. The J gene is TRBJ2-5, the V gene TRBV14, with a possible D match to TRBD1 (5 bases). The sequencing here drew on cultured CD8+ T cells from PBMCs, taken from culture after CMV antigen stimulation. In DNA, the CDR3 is TGTGCCAGCAGCCAAGAAGTGCAGGGCTTGCGAGAGACCCAGTACTTC. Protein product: CASSQEVQGLRETQYF.